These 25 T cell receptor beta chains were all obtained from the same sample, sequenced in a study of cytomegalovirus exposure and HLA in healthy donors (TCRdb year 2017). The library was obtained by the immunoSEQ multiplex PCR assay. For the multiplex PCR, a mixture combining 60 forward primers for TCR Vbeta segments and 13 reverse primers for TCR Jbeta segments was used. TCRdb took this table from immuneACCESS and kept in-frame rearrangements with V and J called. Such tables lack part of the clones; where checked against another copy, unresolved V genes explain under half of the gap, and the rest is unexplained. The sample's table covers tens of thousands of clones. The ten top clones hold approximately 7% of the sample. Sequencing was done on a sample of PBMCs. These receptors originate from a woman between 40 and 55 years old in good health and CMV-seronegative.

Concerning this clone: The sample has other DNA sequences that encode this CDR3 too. The CDR3 region has the DNA TGTGCCAGCAGCCCCCTTGACAGGGGGGATCAGCCCCAGCATTTT. It codes for CASSPLDRGDQPQHF. The rearrangement uses TRBV6-1 and TRBJ1-5; 9 bases are a match to TRBD1. The CDR3 is 15 residues long. V gave up 6 bases and J gave up 5 bases; unmatched junction bases: 8. Germline assignment: CDR1 MNHNS and CDR2 SASEGT.

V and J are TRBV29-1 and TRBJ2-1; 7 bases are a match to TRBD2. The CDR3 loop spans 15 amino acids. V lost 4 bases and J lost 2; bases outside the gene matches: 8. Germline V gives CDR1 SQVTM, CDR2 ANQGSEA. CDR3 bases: TGCAGCGTTGTACCGGTGAGCGGGACCTACAATGAGCAGTTCTTC. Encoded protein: CSVVPVSGTYNEQFF.

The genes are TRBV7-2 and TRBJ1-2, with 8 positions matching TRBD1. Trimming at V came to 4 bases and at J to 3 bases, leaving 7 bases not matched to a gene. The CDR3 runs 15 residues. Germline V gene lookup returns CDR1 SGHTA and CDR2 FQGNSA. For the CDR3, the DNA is TGTGCCAGCAGCTCTCGGACAGGGAGAGACTATGGCTACACCTTC. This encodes CASSSRTGRDYGYTF.

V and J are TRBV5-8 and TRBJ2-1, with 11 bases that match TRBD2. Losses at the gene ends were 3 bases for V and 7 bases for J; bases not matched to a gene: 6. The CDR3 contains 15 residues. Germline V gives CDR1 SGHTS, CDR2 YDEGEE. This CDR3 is CASSWLLAGVNEQFF. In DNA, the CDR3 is TGTGCCAGCAGCTGGCTACTAGCGGGAGTAAATGAGCAGTTCTTC.

Here the CDR3 DNA reads TGTGCCAGCAGCGCTCCACCTGACAAAGAGACCCAGTACTTC. This encodes CASSAPPDKETQYF. The J gene is TRBJ2-5, the V gene TRBV5-5; D ambiguous. The CDR3 contains 14 residues. V lost 4 bases and J 3 bases, leaving 13 bases between the germline ends. The V gene's germline CDR1 is SGHKS and CDR2 YYEKEE (reference sequence).

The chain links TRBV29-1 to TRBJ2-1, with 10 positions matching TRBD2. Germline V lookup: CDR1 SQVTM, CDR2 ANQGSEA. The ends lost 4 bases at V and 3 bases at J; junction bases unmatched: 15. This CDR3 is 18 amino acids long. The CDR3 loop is CSVAWTGSTSGVYNEQFF. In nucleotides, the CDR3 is TGCAGCGTTGCATGGACAGGGTCTACTAGCGGGGTCTACAATGAGCAGTTCTTC.

The CDR3 DNA sequence: TGTGCCAGTAAGGACAGCTTTTACGAGACCCAGTACTTC. It is translated as CASKDSFYETQYF. The chain employs TRBV19 and TRBJ2-5, with D perhaps matching TRBD1 (6 bases). The CDR3 spans 13 residues. V dropped 7 bases and J dropped 5 bases, with 14 bases sitting between them. Germline V gives CDR1 LNHDA, CDR2 SQIVND (reference sequence).

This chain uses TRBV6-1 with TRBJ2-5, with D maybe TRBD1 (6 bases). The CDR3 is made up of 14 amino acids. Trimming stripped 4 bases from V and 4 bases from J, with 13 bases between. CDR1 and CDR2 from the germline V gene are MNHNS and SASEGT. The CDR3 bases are TGTGCCAGCAGTGGTCAGGGGTGGGGAGAGACCCAGTACTTC. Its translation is CASSGQGWGETQYF.

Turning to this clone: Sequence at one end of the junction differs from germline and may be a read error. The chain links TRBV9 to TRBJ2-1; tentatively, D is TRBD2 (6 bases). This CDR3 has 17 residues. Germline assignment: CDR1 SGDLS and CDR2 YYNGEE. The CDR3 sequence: CASSVGLSPSSDNEQFF. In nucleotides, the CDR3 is TGTGCCAGCAGCGTGGGACTCAGCCCCAGCTCCGACAATGAGCAGTTCTTC.

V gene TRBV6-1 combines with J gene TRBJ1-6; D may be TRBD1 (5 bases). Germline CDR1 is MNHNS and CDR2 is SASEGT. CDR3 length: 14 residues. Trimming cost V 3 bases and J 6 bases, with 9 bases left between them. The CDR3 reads CASSERQGNSPLHF. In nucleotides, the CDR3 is TGTGCCAGCAGTGAGCGTCAGGGTAATTCACCCCTCCACTTT.

CDR3 nucleotides: TGTGCCAGCAGTTTGAGGGGATCGACAGGTCCCACCCAATATGAGAATTCACCCCTCCACTTT. Protein product: CASSLRGSTGPTQYENSPLHF. The rearrangement uses TRBV27 and TRBJ1-6; TRBD1 might be the D (6 bases). Looked up from germline, CDR1 is MNHEY and CDR2 is SMNVEV (reference sequence). Trimming pared 3 bases from V and 7 bases from J, leaving 31 bases between. This CDR3 comprises 21 residues.

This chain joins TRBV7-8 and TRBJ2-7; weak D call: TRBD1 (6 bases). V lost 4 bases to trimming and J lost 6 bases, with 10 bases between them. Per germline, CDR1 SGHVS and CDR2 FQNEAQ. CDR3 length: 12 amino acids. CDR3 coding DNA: TGTGCCAGCAGCTCAGGGGCCGGCGAGCAGTACTTC. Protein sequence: CASSSGAGEQYF.

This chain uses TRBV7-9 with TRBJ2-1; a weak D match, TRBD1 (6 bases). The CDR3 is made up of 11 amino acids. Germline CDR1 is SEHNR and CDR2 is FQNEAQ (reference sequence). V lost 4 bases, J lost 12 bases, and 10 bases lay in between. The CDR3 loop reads CASSSEDRQFF. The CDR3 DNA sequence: TGTGCCAGCAGCTCGGAGGACAGGCAGTTCTTC.

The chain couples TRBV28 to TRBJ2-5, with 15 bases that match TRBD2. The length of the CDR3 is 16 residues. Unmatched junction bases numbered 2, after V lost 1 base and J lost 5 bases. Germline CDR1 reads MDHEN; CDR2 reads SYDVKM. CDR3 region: CASSLSGTSGGETQYF. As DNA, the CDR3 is TGTGCCAGCAGTTTATCCGGGACTAGCGGGGGGGAGACCCAGTACTTC.

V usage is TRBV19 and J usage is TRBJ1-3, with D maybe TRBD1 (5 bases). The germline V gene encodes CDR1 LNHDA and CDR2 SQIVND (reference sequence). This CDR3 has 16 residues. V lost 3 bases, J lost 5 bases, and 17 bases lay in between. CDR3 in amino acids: CASSIIYQGSRNTIYF. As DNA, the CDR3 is TGTGCCAGTAGTATCATTTACCAGGGAAGCAGAAACACCATATATTTT.

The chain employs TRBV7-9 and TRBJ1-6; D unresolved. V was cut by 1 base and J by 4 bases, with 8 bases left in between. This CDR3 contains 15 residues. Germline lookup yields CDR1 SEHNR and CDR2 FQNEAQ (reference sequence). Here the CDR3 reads CASSLEELYNSPLHF. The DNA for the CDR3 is TGTGCCAGCAGCTTAGAAGAACTTTATAATTCACCCCTCCACTTT.

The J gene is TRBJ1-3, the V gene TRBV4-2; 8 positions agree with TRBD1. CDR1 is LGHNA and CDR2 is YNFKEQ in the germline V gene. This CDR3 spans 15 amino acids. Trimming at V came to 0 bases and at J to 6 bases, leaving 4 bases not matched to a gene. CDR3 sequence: CASSQEDRVENTIYF. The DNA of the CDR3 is TGTGCCAGCAGCCAAGAGGACAGGGTTGAAAACACCATATATTTT.

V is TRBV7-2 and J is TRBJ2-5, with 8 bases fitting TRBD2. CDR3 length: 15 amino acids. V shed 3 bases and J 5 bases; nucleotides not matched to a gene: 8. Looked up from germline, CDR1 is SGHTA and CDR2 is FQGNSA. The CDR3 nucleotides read TGTGCCAGCAGCTTCGATCCCGGGAGGGCGGAGACCCAGTACTTC. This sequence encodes CASSFDPGRAETQYF.

CDR3 in amino acids: CASSYSNSQETQYF. The CDR3 DNA follows: TGTGCCAGCAGTTACTCGAACAGCCAAGAGACCCAGTACTTC. This sequence joins TRBV6-6 and TRBJ2-5, with unresolved D. Per germline, CDR1 MNHNY and CDR2 SVGAGI (reference sequence). The CDR3 covers 14 residues. V dropped 0 bases and J dropped 1 base, with 6 bases sitting between them.

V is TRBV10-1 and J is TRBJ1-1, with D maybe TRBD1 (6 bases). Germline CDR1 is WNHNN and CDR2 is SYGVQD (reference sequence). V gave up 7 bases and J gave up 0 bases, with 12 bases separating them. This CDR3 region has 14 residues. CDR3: CASTHGQMNTEAFF. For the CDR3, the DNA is TGCGCCAGCACCCACGGACAGATGAACACTGAAGCTTTCTTT.

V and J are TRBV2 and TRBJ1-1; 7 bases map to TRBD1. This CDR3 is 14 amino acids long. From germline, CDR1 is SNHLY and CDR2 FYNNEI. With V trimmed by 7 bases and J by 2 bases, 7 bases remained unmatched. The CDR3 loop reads CASTLSGGNTEAFF. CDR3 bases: TGTGCCAGCACCCTGTCAGGGGGAAACACTGAAGCTTTCTTT. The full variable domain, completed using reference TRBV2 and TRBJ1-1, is EPEVTQTPSHQVTQMGQEVILRCVPISNHLYFYWYRQILGQKVEFLVSFYNNEISEKSEIFDDQFSVERPDGSNFTLKIRSTKLEDSAMYFCASTLSGGNTEAFFGQGTRLTVV.

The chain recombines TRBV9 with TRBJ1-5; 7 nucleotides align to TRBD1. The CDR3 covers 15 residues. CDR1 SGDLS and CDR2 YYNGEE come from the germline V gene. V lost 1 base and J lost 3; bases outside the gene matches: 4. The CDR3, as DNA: TGTGCCAGCAGCGTAACAGGGGTAGCCAATCAGCCCCAGCATTTT. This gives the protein CASSVTGVANQPQHF. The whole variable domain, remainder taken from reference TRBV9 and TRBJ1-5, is DSGVTQTPKHLITATGQRVTLRCSPRSGDLSVYWYQQSLDQGLQFLIQYYNGEERAKGNILERFSAQQFPDLHSELNLSSLELGDSALYFCASSVTGVANQPQHFGDGTRLSIL.

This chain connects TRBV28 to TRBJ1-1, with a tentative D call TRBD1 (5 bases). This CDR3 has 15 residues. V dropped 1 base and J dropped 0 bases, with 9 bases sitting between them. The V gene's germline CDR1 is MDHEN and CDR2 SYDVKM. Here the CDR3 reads CASSLSTAMNTEAFF. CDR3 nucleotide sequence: TGTGCCAGCAGTTTATCGACAGCCATGAACACTGAAGCTTTCTTT.

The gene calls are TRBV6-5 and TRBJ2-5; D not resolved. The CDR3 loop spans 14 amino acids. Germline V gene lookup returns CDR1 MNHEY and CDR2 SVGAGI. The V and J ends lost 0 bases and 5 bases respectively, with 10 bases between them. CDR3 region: CASSYSSELETQYF. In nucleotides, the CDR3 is TGTGCCAGCAGTTACTCGTCCGAGCTGGAGACCCAGTACTTC.

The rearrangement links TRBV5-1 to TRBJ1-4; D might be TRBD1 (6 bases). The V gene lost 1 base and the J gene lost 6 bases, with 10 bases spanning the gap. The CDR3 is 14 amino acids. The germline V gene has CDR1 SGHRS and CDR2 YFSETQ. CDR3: CASSLRGGDEKLFF. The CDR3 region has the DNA TGCGCCAGCAGCTTGAGGGGGGGTGATGAAAAACTGTTTTTT.